Following are 8 T cell receptor beta chains from one sample sequenced in a study of T cells in Graves' hyperthyroidism and ophthalmopathy. Template material for amplifying TCR beta CDR3 regions consisted of RNA transcripts. RT-PCR in the first round (using the HTBI primer set) targeted the TCR CDR3. TCRdb re-called the multiplex PCR reads through MiXCR, storing one row per CDR3 protein. This table has over 150,000 distinct CDR3 sequences, over 15% appearing once. Sequences were obtained from blood. The receptors here all came from a woman aged 50 to 60 with Graves' hyperthyroidism.

This CDR3 reads CASSGLRVQPQHF. The CDR3, as DNA: TGTGCCAGCAGTGGCCTTCGGGTTCAGCCCCAGCATTTT. The chain has TRBV6-1 and TRBJ1-5; D is undetermined. From germline, CDR1 is MNHNS and CDR2 SASEGT. The CDR3 length is 13 residues. V lost 4 bases to trimming and J lost 6 bases, with 10 bases between them.

This clonotype has at least ten counts. The CDR3 DNA reads TGTGCCACCAGTGATTCAGGGACAGGCTACAATCAGCCCCAGCATTTT. It encodes CATSDSGTGYNQPQHF. J is TRBJ1-5 and V is TRBV24-1, with 8 positions matching TRBD1. This CDR3 is built from 16 residues. The germline CDR1 and CDR2 sequences are KGHDR and SFDVKD. V trimming: 2 bases; J trimming: 3 bases; junction bases outside the gene matches: 5.

A few counts support this clonotype. The chain links TRBV6-2 or TRBV6-3 to TRBJ2-5; 7 bases are a match to TRBD2. CDR1 is MNHEY, CDR2 SVGEGT, per germline. The CDR3 length is 15 residues. Trimming cost V 0 bases and J 5 bases; bases outside gene matches: 6. The CDR3 DNA reads as TGTGCCAGCAGTTACTCGTCTAGCGGCCTTGAGACCCAGTACTTC. This encodes CASSYSSSGLETQYF.

This clonotype was observed many times. This chain connects TRBV27 to TRBJ1-2, with unresolved D. The CDR3 totals 13 residues. In germline, CDR1 is MNHEY, CDR2 SMNVEV (reference sequence). With 6 bases removed from V and 8 bases from J, the gap between germline ends came to 16 bases. CDR3 nucleotide sequence: TGTGCCAGCAGCCCCGGAGGGCTCGAGGGCTACACCTTC. Residues: CASSPGGLEGYTF.

The sample holds a few counts of this clonotype. Just one base apart from a much larger clone, this may be a read error. The rearrangement joins TRBV5-1 to TRBJ1-2; TRBD1 aligns across 12 bases. In germline, CDR1 is SGHRS, CDR2 YFSETQ. The CDR3 consists of 16 residues. The CDR3 protein is CANSLAGGQGAYGYTF. The CDR3 nucleotides read TGCGCCAACAGCTTGGCCGGGGGACAGGGGGCTTATGGCTACACCTTC.

The table lists this clonotype with many counts. The rearrangement links TRBV19 to TRBJ2-7, with unresolved D. CDR1 and CDR2 from the germline V gene are LNHDA and SQIVND (reference sequence). This CDR3 comprises 14 residues. Trimming stripped 1 base from V and 1 base from J, with 8 bases between. CDR3 residues: CASSIGTNSYEQYF. As DNA, the CDR3 is TGTGCCAGTAGTATAGGGACCAATTCCTACGAGCAGTACTTC. The whole variable domain, remainder taken from reference TRBV19 and TRBJ2-7, is DGGITQSPKYLFRKEGQNVTLSCEQNLNHDAMYWYRQDPGQGLRLIYYSQIVNDFQKGDIAEGYSVSREKKESFPLTVTSAQKNPTAFYLCASSIGTNSYEQYFGPGTRLTVT.

In its sample, this clonotype was seen many times. The chain carries TRBV6-4 and TRBJ2-1; 9 bases agree with TRBD1. Germline CDR1 and CDR2: MRHNA and SNTAGT. The CDR3 runs to 15 residues. With 2 bases clipped from V and 7 bases from J, the junction kept 6 bases outside the gene matches. The chain's CDR3 is CASSDGDRESNEQFF. The CDR3 nucleotides are TGTGCCAGCAGTGACGGGGACAGGGAGTCGAATGAGCAGTTCTTC.

The chain joins TRBV5-1 to TRBJ2-7; 10 bases are shared with TRBD1. This CDR3 is built from 16 residues. CDR1 SGHRS and CDR2 YFSETQ come from the germline V gene. Trimming removed 3 bases from V and 5 bases from J; junction bases left unmatched: 11. CDR3: CASSSKSGTGANEQYF. In nucleotides, the CDR3 is TGCGCCAGCAGCTCAAAATCCGGGACAGGGGCCAACGAGCAGTACTTC.